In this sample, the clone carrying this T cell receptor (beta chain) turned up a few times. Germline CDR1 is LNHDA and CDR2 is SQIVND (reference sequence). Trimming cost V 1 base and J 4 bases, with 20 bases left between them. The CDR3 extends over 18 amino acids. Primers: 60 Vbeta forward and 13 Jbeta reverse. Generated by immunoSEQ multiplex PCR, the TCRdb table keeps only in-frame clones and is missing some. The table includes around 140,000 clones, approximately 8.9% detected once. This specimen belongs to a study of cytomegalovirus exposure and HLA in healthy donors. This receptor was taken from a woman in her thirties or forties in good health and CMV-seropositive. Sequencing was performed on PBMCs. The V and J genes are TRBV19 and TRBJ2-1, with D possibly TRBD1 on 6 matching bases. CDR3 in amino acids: CASSIAPGMGAGYNEQFF. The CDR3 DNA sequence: TGTGCCAGTAGTATAGCCCCGGGGATGGGGGCGGGTTACAATGAGCAGTTCTTC.